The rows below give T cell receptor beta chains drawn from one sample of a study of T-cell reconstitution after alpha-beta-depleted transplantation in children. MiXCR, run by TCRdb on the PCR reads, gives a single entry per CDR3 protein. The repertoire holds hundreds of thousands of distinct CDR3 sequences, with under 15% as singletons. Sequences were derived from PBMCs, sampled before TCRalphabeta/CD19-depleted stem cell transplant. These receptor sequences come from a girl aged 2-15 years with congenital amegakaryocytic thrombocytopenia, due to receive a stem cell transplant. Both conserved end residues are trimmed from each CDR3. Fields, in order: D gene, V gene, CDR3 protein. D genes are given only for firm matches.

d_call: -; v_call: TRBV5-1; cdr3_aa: ASSFGELGNEQF
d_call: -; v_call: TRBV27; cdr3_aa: ASSLNGLQETQY
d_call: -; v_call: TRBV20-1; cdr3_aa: SARGTSGSYNEQF
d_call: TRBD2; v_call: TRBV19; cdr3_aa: ASSIIAGPLDEQF
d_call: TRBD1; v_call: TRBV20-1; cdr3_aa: SLPLGQGMGTQY
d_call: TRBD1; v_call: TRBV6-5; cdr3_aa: ASSYDGQGDFSPLH
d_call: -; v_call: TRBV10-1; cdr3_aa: ASSKYSGNPYEQY
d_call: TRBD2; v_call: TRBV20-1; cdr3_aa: SAESTTSGRMGETQY
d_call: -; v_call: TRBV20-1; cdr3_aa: SATRGDVEDWYNEQF
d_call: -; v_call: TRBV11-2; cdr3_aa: ASSSQGRPDTTNEKLF